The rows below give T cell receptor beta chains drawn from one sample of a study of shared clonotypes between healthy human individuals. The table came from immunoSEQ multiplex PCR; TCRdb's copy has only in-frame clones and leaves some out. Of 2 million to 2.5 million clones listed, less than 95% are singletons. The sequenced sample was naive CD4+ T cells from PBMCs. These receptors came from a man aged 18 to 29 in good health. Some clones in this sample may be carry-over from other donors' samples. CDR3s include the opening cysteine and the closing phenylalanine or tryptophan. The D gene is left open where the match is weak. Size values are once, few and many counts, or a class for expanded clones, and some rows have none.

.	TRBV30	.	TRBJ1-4	TGTGCCTGGATGGGGTCTTTCGGGGAAAAACTGTTTTTT	CAWMGSFGEKLFF
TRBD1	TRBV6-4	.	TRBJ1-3	TGTGCCAGCAGTGTCGACAGGGGGCGTTGTGGAAACACCATATATTTT	CASSVDRGRCGNTIYF
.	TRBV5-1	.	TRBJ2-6	TGCGCCAGCAGCGAGGATACTACCGCCGGGGCCAACGTCCTGACTTTC	CASSEDTTAGANVLTF
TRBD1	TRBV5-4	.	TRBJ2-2	TGTGCCAGCAGCATCCGGGGGACAGGGTCCGGCGGGGAGCTGTTTTTT	CASSIRGTGSGGELFF
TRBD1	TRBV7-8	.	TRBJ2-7	TGTGCCAGCAGCTTAGCGAAAGGGGACAGGAGACTCTACGAGCAGTACTTC	CASSLAKGDRRLYEQYF
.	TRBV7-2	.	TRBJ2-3	TGTGCCAGCAGCTCGCAAAGGGTAGATACGCAGTATTTT	CASSSQRVDTQYF
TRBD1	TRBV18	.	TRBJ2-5	TGTGCCAGCTCACTCGGGACAGGGGGCCAAGAGACCCAGTACTTC	CASSLGTGGQETQYF
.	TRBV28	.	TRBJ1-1	TGTGCCAGCAGTTTAAGAAACCGGGACGTAAAAGCTTTCTTT	CASSLRNRDVKAFF
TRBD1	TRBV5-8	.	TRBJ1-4	TGTGCCAGCAGCTCCGGACAGGGAACAGCTAATGAAAAACTGTTTTTT	CASSSGQGTANEKLFF
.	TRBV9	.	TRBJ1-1	TGTGCCAGCTGTCGGGGGGGAGCGATGAACACTGAAGCTTTCTTT	CASCRGGAMNTEAFF
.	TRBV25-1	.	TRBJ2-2	TGTGCCAGCAGTGAATTATGGGTTGCGGGCACCGGGGAGCTGTTTTTT	CASSELWVAGTGELFF
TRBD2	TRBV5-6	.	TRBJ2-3	TGTGCCAGCAGCTTGGTAGGGAGGGCAGATACGCAGTATTTT	CASSLVGRADTQYF
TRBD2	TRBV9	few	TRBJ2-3	TGTGCCAGCAGCGTAGTAGCGGGAGTCACAGATACGCAGTATTTT	CASSVVAGVTDTQYF
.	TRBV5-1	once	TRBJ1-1	TGCGCCAGCAGCTTGAGGCAGGGGAACACTGAAGCTTTCTTT	CASSLRQGNTEAFF
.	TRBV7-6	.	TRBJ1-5	TGTGCCAGCAGCTTAGCTGCCAATCAGCCCCAGCATTTT	CASSLAANQPQHF
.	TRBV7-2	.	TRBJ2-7	TGTGCCAGCAGCCCACGTGGCCGAAACGAGCAGTACTTC	CASSPRGRNEQYF
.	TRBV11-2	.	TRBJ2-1	TGTGCCAGCAGCTCGAGAGGGACCTACAATGAGCAGTTCTTC	CASSSRGTYNEQFF
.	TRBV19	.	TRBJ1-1	TGTGCCAGTGGGGGGGTGCTGAACACTGAAGCTTTCTTT	CASGGVLNTEAFF
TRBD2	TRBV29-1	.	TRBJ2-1	TGCAGCGTTGAAGAGGGACGCGGGAGTTCCTACAATGAGCAGTTCTTC	CSVEEGRGSSYNEQFF
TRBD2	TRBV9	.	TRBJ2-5	TGTGCCAGCAGCGGGACCGGGGGGGCGCAAGAGACCCAGTACTTC	CASSGTGGAQETQYF
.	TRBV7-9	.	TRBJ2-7	TGTGCCAGCGGGTCGTTGCTCCCCCCCTACGAGCAGTACTTC	CASGSLLPPYEQYF
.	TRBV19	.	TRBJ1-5	TGTGCCCCCCCGAGTCAGGGTAATCAGCCCCAGCATTTT	CAPPSQGNQPQHF